What follows are 21 T cell receptor beta chains derived from one specimen sequenced in a study of blood T cell repertoires in COVID-19. TCRdb's copy holds only in-frame clones and misses some; the assay was immunoSEQ multiplex PCR. The sample lists approximately 150,000 clones; about 83% were seen once. Sample: peripheral blood. The receptors here all came from a man aged 25-40 years with COVID-19, enrolled during active disease.

The chain combines TRBV14 with TRBJ1-1; maybe TRBD1 (5 bases). Germline V gene data show CDR1 as SGHDN and CDR2 as FVKESK. V lost 2 bases and J lost 1, with 11 bases in between. This CDR3 region has 15 residues. The CDR3 here is CASSQLQAKNTEAFF. CDR3 nucleotides: TGTGCCAGCAGCCAACTACAGGCCAAGAACACTGAAGCTTTCTTT.

The chain is built from TRBV24-1 and TRBJ1-1, with a possible D match to TRBD1 (6 bases). This CDR3 has 14 residues. Trimming left V 4 bases short and J 7 bases short, with 15 bases between. CDR1 and CDR2 (germline): KGHDR, SFDVKD. The CDR3 is CATSEYRVDGEAFF. The CDR3, as DNA: TGTGCCACCAGTGAATACAGGGTGGACGGTGAAGCTTTCTTT.

This clone was picked up one time. The V call is TRBV7-2, the J call TRBJ2-3; perhaps TRBD1 as D (5 bases). The CDR3 covers 15 residues. Trimming cost V 5 bases and J 5 bases, with 17 bases left between them. CDR1 is SGHTA, CDR2 FQGNSA, per germline. CDR3 coding DNA: TGTGCCAGCAGCCCCCGCGGTAGGGGATTAGATACGCAGTATTTT. Its protein is CASSPRGRGLDTQYF.

The chain uses TRBV2 and TRBJ1-1; unclear D gene. The CDR3 covers 11 residues. V lost 7 bases and J lost 10, with 13 bases in between. Germline assignment: CDR1 SNHLY and CDR2 FYNNEI. In DNA form, the CDR3 reads TGTGCCAGCACGAGGGATCGGGTAGCTTTCTTT. Encoded protein: CASTRDRVAFF.

This chain joins TRBV9 and TRBJ2-1; D perhaps matches TRBD2 (6 bases). The CDR3 is 16 amino acids. The germline V and J ends were trimmed by 4 bases and 7 bases, with 21 bases remaining between them. CDR1 and CDR2 from the germline V gene are SGDLS and YYNGEE. In DNA, the CDR3 is TGTGCCAGCAGCTCCCGGGCCGGGAGCAGCGGAAATGAGCAGTTCTTC. As protein: CASSSRAGSSGNEQFF. Looking up the rest from reference TRBV9 and TRBJ2-1 gives the full variable domain: DSGVTQTPKHLITATGQRVTLRCSPRSGDLSVYWYQQSLDQGLQFLIQYYNGEERAKGNILERFSAQQFPDLHSELNLSSLELGDSALYFCASSSRAGSSGNEQFFGPGTRLTVL.

The chain recombines TRBV11-2 with TRBJ2-4, with 9 nucleotides matching TRBD2. This CDR3 has 16 residues. Germline V gene lookup returns CDR1 SGHAT and CDR2 FQNNGV. V shed 0 bases, J shed 7 bases, and the junction held 7 bases outside the gene matches. The CDR3 nucleotides are TGTGCCAGCAGCTTAGACCCTCTAGCGGGAACCAACATTCAGTACTTC. Translation: CASSLDPLAGTNIQYF.

The chain recombines TRBV28 with TRBJ1-1, with TRBD1 matching 8 bases. The CDR3 is 14 amino acids. Germline V CDR1 and CDR2: MDHEN, SYDVKM. The V and J ends lost 7 bases and 1 base, in that order; junction bases with no gene match: 5. The CDR3: CASTLTGANTEAFF. The DNA of the CDR3 is TGTGCCAGCACCCTGACAGGGGCGAACACTGAAGCTTTCTTT.

The rearrangement links TRBV15 to TRBJ2-7; 8 bases agree with TRBD2. The V gene's germline CDR1 is LNHNV and CDR2 YYDKDF (reference sequence). The V segment lost 3 bases and the J segment 0 bases; nucleotides outside the gene matches: 4. CDR3 length equals 15 residues. CDR3 sequence (DNA): TGTGCCACCAGCAGTTGGAGCGGGAGCTCCTACGAGCAGTACTTC. Encoded protein: CATSSWSGSSYEQYF.

This clone came up a few times. The CDR3 region is CASRTSGRNEQFF. The DNA for the CDR3 is TGTGCCAGCAGGACTAGCGGGAGGAATGAGCAGTTCTTC. V and J are TRBV12-3 or TRBV12-4 and TRBJ2-1; 13 bases are a match to TRBD2. The CDR3 has 13 amino acids. V was pared by 6 bases and J by 7 bases, with 0 bases of the junction left unmatched.

This chain links TRBV19 with TRBJ2-3; TRBD2 aligns across 8 bases. Germline V gene data show CDR1 as LNHDA and CDR2 as SQIVND (reference sequence). The CDR3 covers 15 residues. The trim removed 6 bases at V and 0 bases at J, leaving 5 bases unmatched. As DNA, the CDR3 is TGTGCCAGTAGGCCCCGGGAGGGAAGCACAGATACGCAGTATTTT. Residues: CASRPREGSTDTQYF.

This clone was detected a few times. The chain recombines TRBV6-6 with TRBJ2-6; D may be TRBD1 (6 bases). This CDR3 is built from 16 residues. Germline CDR1 reads MNHNY; CDR2 reads SVGAGI (reference sequence). V lost 3 bases to trimming and J lost 2 bases, with 11 bases between them. The CDR3 is CASSYSQGAGANVLTF. DNA for the CDR3: TGTGCCAGCAGTTATTCACAGGGAGCTGGGGCCAACGTCCTGACTTTC.

Only a few counts were recorded for this clone. DNA for the CDR3: TGTGCCATCAGTCATGGACAGGCTTACGAGCAGTACTTC. Its translation: CAISHGQAYEQYF. The chain employs TRBV10-3 and TRBJ2-7; TRBD1 matches at 7 bases. The CDR3 is 13 residues long. Germline trimming cut 5 bases from V and 4 bases from J; bases unmatched to any gene: 5. The germline CDR1 and CDR2 sequences are ENHRY and SYGVKD.

Only one count was recorded for this clone. CDR3 sequence: CATSGDGYGYTF. CDR3 coding DNA: TGTGCCACCTCAGGGGACGGCTATGGCTACACCTTC. This chain uses TRBV15 with TRBJ1-2; tentative D call: TRBD1 (6 bases). Trimming took off 8 bases at V and 4 bases at J, with 11 bases between the two ends. Germline V gives CDR1 LNHNV, CDR2 YYDKDF (reference sequence). The CDR3 sequence is 12 residues long.

J is TRBJ2-3 and V is TRBV7-9; maybe TRBD2 (6 bases). This CDR3 has 15 amino acids. The V end was cut by 5 bases, the J end by 2 bases, with 14 bases between. Germline values: CDR1 SEHNR, CDR2 FQNEAQ (reference sequence). The CDR3 DNA follows: TGTGCCAGCAGCCCCGGGCGGGGAGACACAGATACGCAGTATTTT. Translation: CASSPGRGDTDTQYF.

The chain has TRBV9 and TRBJ2-3; TRBD1 might be the D (6 bases). Looked up from germline, CDR1 is SGDLS and CDR2 is YYNGEE. The CDR3 sequence is 15 residues long. Trimming pared 0 bases from V and 0 bases from J, leaving 8 bases between. The CDR3 bases are TGTGCCAGCAGCGTAGCAGGGGCTAGCACAGATACGCAGTATTTT. It translates to CASSVAGASTDTQYF.

The gene calls are TRBV30 and TRBJ1-6, with D uncertain. In germline, CDR1 is GTSNPN, CDR2 SVGIG (reference sequence). The CDR3 has 15 amino acids. V dropped 3 bases and J dropped 7 bases, with 16 bases sitting between them. The CDR3 region is CAWSVGEKANSPLHF. The CDR3 nucleotides read TGTGCCTGGAGCGTTGGAGAGAAGGCCAATTCACCCCTCCACTTT. The full variable domain, in which reference TRBV30 and TRBJ1-6 provide the parts outside the CDR3, is SQTIHQWPATLVQPVGSPLSLECTVEGTSNPNLYWYRQAAGRGLQLLFYSVGIGQISSEVPQNLSASRPQDRQFILSSKKLLLSDSGFYLCAWSVGEKANSPLHFGNGTRLTVT.

V gene TRBV29-1 combines with J gene TRBJ2-1; 7 nucleotides line up with TRBD1. The germline CDR1 and CDR2 sequences are SQVTM and ANQGSEA. The CDR3 runs to 11 residues. The CDR3 sequence: CRILQGNEQFF. For the CDR3, the DNA is TGCAGGATCCTACAGGGGAATGAGCAGTTCTTC.

The chain links TRBV5-6 to TRBJ2-7, with 8 bases fitting TRBD1. V shed 1 base, J shed 1 base, and the junction held 7 bases outside the gene matches. Germline CDR1 SGHDT, CDR2 YYEEEE. The CDR3 runs 16 residues. The CDR3 DNA follows: TGTGCCAGCAGCTTGCCGGGACAGGACGTTTCCTACGAGCAGTACTTC. It yields the protein CASSLPGQDVSYEQYF.

A few counts support this clone. V is TRBV7-8 and J is TRBJ2-1; D might be TRBD2 (5 bases). Trimming took 1 base from V and 8 from J, leaving 18 bases between them. CDR1 and CDR2 from the germline V gene are SGHVS and FQNEAQ. The CDR3 loop spans 16 amino acids. The CDR3 loop reads CASSLVSVPTGDEQFF. The CDR3 region has the DNA TGTGCCAGCAGCTTAGTCTCCGTCCCAACCGGGGATGAGCAGTTCTTC.

This chain joins TRBV6-5 and TRBJ2-1, with 9 bases matching TRBD2. The germline CDR1 and CDR2 sequences are MNHEY and SVGAGI. This CDR3 has 15 amino acids. The V segment lost 8 bases and the J segment 7 bases; nucleotides outside the gene matches: 12. As DNA, the CDR3 is TGTGCCAGCCGGATTAAGGCGGGAGGGATAAATGAGCAGTTCTTC. As protein: CASRIKAGGINEQFF.

This clone came up a few times. J is TRBJ2-7 and V is TRBV4-2; TRBD1 is a possible D gene (6 bases). The CDR3 sequence is 14 residues long. Germline values: CDR1 LGHNA, CDR2 YNFKEQ. Trimming removed 4 bases at V and 1 base at J, with 11 bases between. This CDR3 is CASSPDRSSYEQYF. CDR3 bases: TGTGCCAGCAGCCCCGACAGGTCGTCCTACGAGCAGTACTTC.